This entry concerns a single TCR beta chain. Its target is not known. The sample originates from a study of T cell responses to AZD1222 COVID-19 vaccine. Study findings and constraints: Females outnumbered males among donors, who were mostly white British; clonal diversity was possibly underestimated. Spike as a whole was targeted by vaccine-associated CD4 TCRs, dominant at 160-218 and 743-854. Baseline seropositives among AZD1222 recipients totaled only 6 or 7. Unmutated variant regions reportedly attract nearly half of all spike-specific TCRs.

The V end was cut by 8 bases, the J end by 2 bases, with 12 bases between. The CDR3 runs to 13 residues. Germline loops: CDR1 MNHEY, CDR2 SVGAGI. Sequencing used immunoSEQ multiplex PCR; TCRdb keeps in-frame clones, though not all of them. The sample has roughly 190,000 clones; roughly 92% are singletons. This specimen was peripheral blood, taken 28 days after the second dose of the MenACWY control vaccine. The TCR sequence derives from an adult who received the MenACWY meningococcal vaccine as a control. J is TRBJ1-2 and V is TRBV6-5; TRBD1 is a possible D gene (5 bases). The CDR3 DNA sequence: TGTGCCAGCCCCCGGGACGGGAACTATGGCTACACCTTC. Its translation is CASPRDGNYGYTF.